These 7 T cell receptor beta chains were all obtained from the same sample, sequenced in a study of blood T cell repertoires in COVID-19 (dated by TCRdb to about 2020). Library preparation employed the immunoSEQ multiplex PCR assay. The source is immuneACCESS, and TCRdb retained only in-frame sequences with V and J called. Part of the clones is not carried over; for the studies checked, unresolved V genes explain less than half of this, and the remainder is unexplained. The sample profile shows 360,000 or so clones; roughly 86% of them were found once. 1% of the sample rests with the top ten. The material sequenced was PBMCs or T cells enriched from blood (not recorded which). The receptors shown here come from a woman under 40 who had been exposed to COVID-19.

The chain carries TRBV23-1 and TRBJ1-2; a possible D gene is TRBD1 (6 bases). Being an ORF, TRBV23-1 has a function that is uncertain. V was shortened by 3 bases and J by 4 bases, with 21 bases between the two germline ends. CDR3 size: 17 residues. CDR3 protein: CASSQDPSREGGYGYTF. As DNA, the CDR3 is TGCGCCAGCAGTCAGGACCCGTCCAGGGAAGGGGGCTATGGCTACACCTTC.

V usage is TRBV7-9 and J usage is TRBJ1-5; D remains ambiguous. V was shortened by 0 bases and J by 2 bases, with 8 bases between the two germline ends. This CDR3 contains 15 residues. Germline assignment: CDR1 SEHNR and CDR2 FQNEAQ (reference sequence). CDR3 bases: TGTGCCAGCAGCTTAGCGGCCTCAGGCAATCAGCCCCAGCATTTT. It codes for CASSLAASGNQPQHF.

CDR3 protein: CASSRWAAGGYTF. The CDR3 DNA reads as TGTGCCAGCAGTAGGTGGGCAGCAGGTGGCTACACCTTC. This chain links TRBV28 with TRBJ1-2; no clear D gene. Germline CDR1 and CDR2: MDHEN and SYDVKM. V was clipped by 5 bases and J by 7 bases, with 14 bases between them. The CDR3 length is 13 residues.

CDR3 sequence reads: CASSPAVSGANVLTF. The CDR3 nucleotides read TGTGCCAGCTCACCAGCAGTCTCTGGGGCCAACGTCCTGACTTTC. This rearrangement joins TRBV18 to TRBJ2-6, with D hard to call. The germline V and J ends were trimmed by 2 bases and 0 bases, with 5 bases remaining between them. Germline CDR1 is KGHSH and CDR2 is LQKENI. This CDR3 region has 15 residues.

The rearrangement links TRBV19 to TRBJ1-2, with TRBD1 identical over 8 bases. The CDR3 consists of 13 residues. V lost 8 bases and J lost 2; bases outside the gene matches: 4. Germline V CDR1 and CDR2: LNHDA, SQIVND (reference sequence). Here the CDR3 DNA reads TGTGCCAGTTTTGCAGGGGGCAACTATGGCTACACCTTC. Protein product: CASFAGGNYGYTF. The entire variable domain, with the rest obtained from reference TRBV19 and TRBJ1-2, is as follows: DGGITQSPKYLFRKEGQNVTLSCEQNLNHDAMYWYRQDPGQGLRLIYYSQIVNDFQKGDIAEGYSVSREKKESFPLTVTSAQKNPTAFYLCASFAGGNYGYTFGSGTRLTVV.

The rearrangement joins TRBV5-1 to TRBJ2-1; tentative D call: TRBD1 (5 bases). The CDR3 runs to 13 residues. The V gene's germline CDR1 is SGHRS and CDR2 YFSETQ. The ends were cut back, 0 bases at V and 6 bases at J, with 7 bases in the middle. This CDR3 reads CASSLGQGNEQFF. In DNA, the CDR3 is TGCGCCAGCAGCTTGGGGCAGGGCAATGAGCAGTTCTTC.

V and J are TRBV9 and TRBJ2-3; a weak D match, TRBD1 (5 bases). The CDR3 covers 14 residues. V dropped 5 bases and J dropped 4 bases, with 14 bases sitting between them. CDR1 is SGDLS, CDR2 YYNGEE, per germline. The CDR3 here is CASSIGVVPDTQYF. The CDR3 nucleotides are TGTGCCAGCAGTATAGGGGTAGTTCCAGATACGCAGTATTTT.